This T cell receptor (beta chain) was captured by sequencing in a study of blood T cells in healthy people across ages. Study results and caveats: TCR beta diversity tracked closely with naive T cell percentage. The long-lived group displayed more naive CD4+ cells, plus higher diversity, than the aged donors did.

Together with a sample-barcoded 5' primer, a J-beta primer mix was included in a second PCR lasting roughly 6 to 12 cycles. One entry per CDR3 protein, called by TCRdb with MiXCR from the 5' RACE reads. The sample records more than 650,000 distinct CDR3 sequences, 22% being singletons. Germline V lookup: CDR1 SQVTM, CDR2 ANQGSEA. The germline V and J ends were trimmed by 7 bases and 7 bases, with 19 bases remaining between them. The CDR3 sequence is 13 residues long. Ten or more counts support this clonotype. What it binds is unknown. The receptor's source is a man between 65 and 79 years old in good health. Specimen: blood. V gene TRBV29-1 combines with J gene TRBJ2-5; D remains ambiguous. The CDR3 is CSAAPTHPGTQYF. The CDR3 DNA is TGCAGCGCCGCTCCGACCCATCCGGGGACCCAGTACTTC.